These 22 T cell receptor beta chains came from one sample sequenced in a study of blood T cell repertoires in COVID-19. Clones were read by immunoSEQ multiplex PCR, and TCRdb kept only the in-frame ones, dropping some. The sample has a few hundred thousand clones, 85% seen once; the top ten hold 6.6%. The sequenced sample was PBMCs or T cells enriched from blood (not recorded which). Receptors were obtained from a woman aged 45-60 years who had been exposed to COVID-19.

The chain is built from TRBV5-6 and TRBJ2-5, with D possibly being TRBD1 (5 bases). Per germline, CDR1 SGHDT and CDR2 YYEEEE. The CDR3 is 14 amino acids. V gave up 3 bases and J gave up 5 bases, with 14 bases separating them. The DNA for the CDR3 is TGTGCCAGCAGCTCCCAGGGTACGTGGGAGACCCAGTACTTC. Translation: CASSSQGTWETQYF.

The CDR3 spells CASNRGQPYGYTF. DNA of the CDR3: TGTGCCAGTAACCGGGGACAGCCCTATGGCTACACCTTC. The chain has TRBV19 and TRBJ1-2; 7 bases match TRBD1. V gave up 7 bases and J gave up 4 bases; unmatched junction bases: 6. The CDR3 runs 13 residues. The germline V gene has CDR1 LNHDA and CDR2 SQIVND (reference sequence).

The chain has TRBV6-1 and TRBJ2-7; the D is unclear. With 2 bases removed from V and 3 bases from J, the gap between germline ends came to 8 bases. CDR1 is MNHNS, CDR2 SASEGT, per germline. This CDR3 is built from 13 residues. As DNA, the CDR3 is TGTGCCAGCAGTGAACGTCCCCTCTACGAGCAGTACTTC. It is translated as CASSERPLYEQYF.

This clone was counted only a few times. The V gene is TRBV5-1, the J gene TRBJ1-2, with TRBD1 matching 8 bases. CDR1 SGHRS and CDR2 YFSETQ come from the germline V gene. With 0 bases clipped from V and 6 bases from J, the junction kept 7 bases outside the gene matches. The CDR3 runs 15 residues. As DNA, the CDR3 is TGCGCCAGCAGCTTGGATGGTCAGGGGGCACATGGCTACACCTTC. Translation gives CASSLDGQGAHGYTF.

The gene calls are TRBV11-2 and TRBJ2-5, with 8 bases fitting TRBD2. The trim removed 5 bases at V and 1 base at J, leaving 12 bases unmatched. The CDR3 sequence is 17 residues long. CDR1 is SGHAT, CDR2 FQNNGV, per germline. CDR3 nucleotides: TGTGCCAGCAGCCTCAGTTTAGCGGGGCCCATCCAAGAGACCCAGTACTTC. This gives the protein CASSLSLAGPIQETQYF.

This chain joins TRBV9 and TRBJ2-3; D is unclear. The germline gives CDR1 SGDLS, CDR2 YYNGEE. The CDR3 is made up of 15 amino acids. V was cut by 2 bases and J by 2 bases, with 12 bases left in between. This CDR3 is CASSVSVATTDTQYF. The DNA for the CDR3 is TGTGCCAGCAGCGTTTCAGTCGCCACCACAGATACGCAGTATTTT.

The genes are TRBV24-1 and TRBJ1-5; D may be TRBD1 (5 bases). This CDR3 has 16 amino acids. V shed 5 bases and J shed 2 bases, with 15 bases lying between them. CDR1 and CDR2 (germline): KGHDR, SFDVKD. The CDR3 loop reads CATSADSLMGNQPQHF. The DNA of the CDR3 is TGTGCCACCAGTGCCGACAGCCTTATGGGCAATCAGCCCCAGCATTTT.

V and J are TRBV4-1 and TRBJ1-6; TRBD1 agrees at 7 bases. CDR1 and CDR2 from the germline V gene are MGHRA and YSYEKL. The CDR3 totals 16 residues. V shed 1 base, J shed 6 bases, and the junction held 6 bases outside the gene matches. CDR3 in amino acids: CASSQVSYRGNSPLHF. The CDR3 DNA follows: TGCGCCAGCAGCCAAGTATCGTACAGGGGTAATTCACCCCTCCACTTT.

This chain joins TRBV6-2 or TRBV6-3 and TRBJ1-6, with D perhaps TRBD1 (5 bases). Germline values: CDR1 MNHEY, CDR2 SVGEGT. The CDR3 sequence is 15 residues long. V lost 6 bases and J 6 bases, leaving 15 bases between the germline ends. The CDR3 coding sequence is TGTGCCAGCAGCCCGCGGGGACCGTCTAATTCACCCCTCCACTTT. Translated: CASSPRGPSNSPLHF.

This chain joins TRBV7-9 and TRBJ1-6; 9 nucleotides agree with TRBD1. Germline values: CDR1 SEHNR, CDR2 FQNEAQ (reference sequence). The CDR3 contains 15 residues. V gave up 6 bases and J gave up 6 bases; unmatched junction bases: 6. The CDR3 protein is CASSSSQGANSPLHF. The CDR3 nucleotides are TGTGCCAGCAGTTCTTCACAGGGGGCTAATTCACCCCTCCACTTT.

The chain employs TRBV7-2 and TRBJ2-7; the D gene is possibly TRBD1 (5 bases). Germline V gene lookup returns CDR1 SGHTA and CDR2 FQGNSA. There are 13 residues in the CDR3. Trimming took 1 base from V and 7 from J, leaving 11 bases between them. The CDR3 DNA reads TGTGCCAGCAGCTTAGGGCGGACATGGGAGCAGTACTTC. It is translated as CASSLGRTWEQYF.

The genes are TRBV6-5 and TRBJ2-5, with 8 bases matching TRBD1. Germline CDR1 MNHEY, CDR2 SVGAGI. The junction had 10 bases not matched to a gene; V was cut back by 6 bases and J by 7 bases. CDR3 length: 14 residues. CDR3 sequence: CASSVGQGLGTQYF. DNA of the CDR3: TGTGCCAGCAGCGTCGGACAGGGCCTAGGGACCCAGTACTTC.

V and J are TRBV3-1 (or the pseudogene TRBV3-2) and TRBJ1-1; possibly TRBD1 for D (6 bases). Trimming shortened V by 5 bases and J by 1 base, and 14 bases separated the two germline ends. This CDR3 is 15 amino acids long. Germline V gene lookup returns CDR1 LGHDT and CDR2 YNNKEL (reference sequence). The DNA for the CDR3 is TGTGCCAGCAGCGGACAGACTCCCTGGAACACTGAAGCTTTCTTT. Its translation: CASSGQTPWNTEAFF.

The chain carries TRBV5-4 and TRBJ2-3; 11 positions agree with TRBD2. CDR3 length: 18 amino acids. The J segment lost 1 base and the V segment lost 0 bases, leaving 7 bases of the junction unmatched. Germline lookup yields CDR1 SGHNT and CDR2 YYREEE (reference sequence). The CDR3 protein is CASSLGVSGGVGTDTQYF. In nucleotides, the CDR3 is TGTGCCAGCAGCTTGGGAGTTAGCGGGGGGGTCGGCACAGATACGCAGTATTTT.

The V and J genes are TRBV7-2 and TRBJ1-2; TRBD1 aligns across 7 bases. The length of the CDR3 is 14 residues. The V segment lost 4 bases and the J segment 2 bases; nucleotides outside the gene matches: 4. Germline loops: CDR1 SGHTA, CDR2 FQGNSA. The CDR3 region is CASSSGQVNYGYTF. CDR3 nucleotides: TGTGCCAGCAGCTCAGGACAGGTGAACTATGGCTACACCTTC.

The chain combines TRBV6-5 with TRBJ1-1; TRBD1 is a possible D gene (6 bases). Trimming pared 6 bases from V and 2 bases from J, leaving 13 bases between. There are 14 residues in the CDR3. Germline V gene data show CDR1 as MNHEY and CDR2 as SVGAGI. The CDR3 here is CASRLAGANTEAFF. As DNA, the CDR3 is TGTGCCAGCAGGTTAGCAGGGGCAAACACTGAAGCTTTCTTT.

This clone was observed a handful of times. This chain links TRBV13 with TRBJ2-1, with 12 bases identical to TRBD2. The CDR3 has 14 residues. Germline values: CDR1 PRHDT, CDR2 FYEKMQ (reference sequence). Losses at the gene ends were 8 bases for V and 10 bases for J; bases not matched to a gene: 9. This CDR3 is CASADRGLAGEQFF. The CDR3 DNA reads TGTGCCAGCGCCGACAGAGGACTAGCGGGGGAGCAGTTCTTC.

The chain employs TRBV29-1 and TRBJ1-1; the D gene is possibly TRBD1 (6 bases). Trimming took 7 bases from V and 5 from J, leaving 17 bases between them. CDR1 and CDR2 from the germline V gene are SQVTM and ANQGSEA. This CDR3 has 13 amino acids. The CDR3 sequence: CSACRGPATEAFF. In DNA form, the CDR3 reads TGCAGCGCCTGCAGGGGCCCCGCAACTGAAGCTTTCTTT.

The V and J genes are TRBV3-1 (or the pseudogene TRBV3-2) and TRBJ1-1, with a possible D match to TRBD1 (5 bases). The CDR3 loop spans 11 amino acids. The germline V gene encodes CDR1 LGHDT and CDR2 YNNKEL (reference sequence). Trimming stripped 1 base from V and 10 bases from J, with 7 bases between. CDR3 sequence reads: CASSQVQGAFF. The CDR3 coding sequence is TGTGCCAGCAGCCAAGTTCAGGGAGCTTTCTTT.

The chain has TRBV5-8 and TRBJ1-3, with 9 bases that match TRBD1. Germline values: CDR1 SGHTS, CDR2 YDEGEE. Trimming removed 1 base from V and 6 bases from J; junction bases left unmatched: 8. There are 16 residues in the CDR3. The CDR3 DNA reads TGTGCCAGCAGCTTGTACCCCGGGACAGGGAAAAACACCATATATTTT. This sequence encodes CASSLYPGTGKNTIYF. Full variable domain (rest looked up from reference TRBV5-8 and TRBJ1-3): EAGVTQSPTHLIKTRGQQATLRCSPISGHTSVYWYQQALGLGLQFLLWYDEGEERNRGNFPPRFSGRQFPNYSSELNVNALELEDSALYLCASSLYPGTGKNTIYFGEGSWLTVV.

The chain has TRBV6-5 and TRBJ2-5; D not certain. Germline CDR1 reads MNHEY; CDR2 reads SVGAGI. The CDR3 extends over 14 amino acids. V lost 6 bases and J lost 0, with 11 bases in between. The DNA for the CDR3 is TGTGCCAGCAGGGAGACTTGGTACCAAGAGACCCAGTACTTC. Translation: CASRETWYQETQYF.

This chain links TRBV19 with TRBJ2-2; a weak D match, TRBD2 (6 bases). Germline CDR1 and CDR2: LNHDA and SQIVND (reference sequence). V was clipped by 4 bases and J by 1 base, with 10 bases between them. This CDR3 has 15 amino acids. This CDR3 is CASSNGGLNTGELFF. In DNA form, the CDR3 reads TGTGCCAGTAGTAACGGGGGACTGAACACCGGGGAGCTGTTTTTT.